Sequencing of this T cell receptor (beta chain) was carried out in a study of PD-1 blockade in classical Hodgkin lymphoma. Time point described: cycle 4 day 1 (C4D1), after more than five weeks of nivolumab. Relapses following autologous stem cell transplantation were seen in all patients, with brentuximab vedotin exposure varying. Researchers used magnetic negative selection to pull out pure CD4+ T cells from thawed PBMCs. Patients had relapsed/refractory classical Hodgkin lymphoma with complete response, partial response or progressive disease as best response. Produced via immunoSEQ multiplex PCR; TCRdb's table is partial and in-frame only. The data show fewer than 35,000 clones, around 80% seen once. The CDR3 runs to 14 residues. Trimming cost V 1 base and J 7 bases; bases outside gene matches: 4. The germline gives CDR1 SGHDT, CDR2 YYEEEE. In its sample, this clone was seen a few times.

The sequence was collected from a human donor with classical Hodgkin lymphoma. The chain recombines TRBV5-6 with TRBJ1-2; 10 nucleotides align to TRBD1. Here the sequenced sample was CD4+ T cells from blood, taken before the fourth cycle of nivolumab. The CDR3 sequence: CASSLTDRGSGYTF. The DNA of the CDR3 is TGTGCCAGCAGCTTGACGGACAGGGGGTCTGGCTACACCTTC.